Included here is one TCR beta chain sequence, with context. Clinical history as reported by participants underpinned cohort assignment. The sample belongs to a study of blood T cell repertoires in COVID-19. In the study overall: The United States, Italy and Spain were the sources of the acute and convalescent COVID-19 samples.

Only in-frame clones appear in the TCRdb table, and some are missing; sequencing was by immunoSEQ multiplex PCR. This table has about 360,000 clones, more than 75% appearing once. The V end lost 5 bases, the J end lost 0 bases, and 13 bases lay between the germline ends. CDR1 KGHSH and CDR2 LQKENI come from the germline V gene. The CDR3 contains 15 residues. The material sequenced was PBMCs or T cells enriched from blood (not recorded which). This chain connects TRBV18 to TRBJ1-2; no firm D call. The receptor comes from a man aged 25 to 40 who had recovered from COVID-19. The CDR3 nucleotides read TGTGCCAGCTCAGACGGGAGGGCAGCTAACTATGGCTACACCTTC. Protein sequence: CASSDGRAANYGYTF.